This T cell receptor beta chain was sequenced during a study of blood T cell repertoires in COVID-19. TCRdb's copy holds only in-frame clones and misses some; the assay was immunoSEQ multiplex PCR. The table lists over 110,000 clones, approximately 88% of them singletons. Per germline, CDR1 MDHEN and CDR2 SYDVKM. V lost 4 bases, J lost 6 bases, and 6 bases stayed unmatched. This CDR3 has 15 residues. The source material was peripheral blood. V usage is TRBV28 and J usage is TRBJ2-2; 9 bases map to TRBD2. The TCR was taken from a human donor in a cohort sampled during active COVID-19. CDR3 in amino acids: CASSSGLAEAGELFF. In nucleotides, the CDR3 is TGTGCCAGCAGTTCGGGACTAGCTGAAGCCGGGGAGCTGTTTTTT. Combining the CDR3 with reference TRBV28 and TRBJ2-2 gives the whole variable domain DVKVTQSSRYLVKRTGEKVFLECVQDMDHENMFWYRQDPGLGLRLIYFSYDVKMKEKGDIPEGYSVSREKKERFSLILESASTNQTSMYLCASSSGLAEAGELFFGEGSRLTVL.